Below, 24 T cell receptor beta chains from the same sample are listed, as sequenced in a study of blood T cell repertoires in COVID-19. The method was immunoSEQ multiplex PCR; TCRdb's version includes in-frame clones alone and lacks a portion of them. This sample yields about 300,000 clones, of which approximately 84% are seen a single time; about 4% belongs to the top ten. Sequencing input: PBMCs or T cells enriched from blood (not recorded which). The receptors shown here come from a man aged 25 to 40 who had recovered from COVID-19.

The rearrangement uses TRBV24-1 and TRBJ2-5; TRBD2 matches at 7 bases. The CDR3 loop spans 16 amino acids. The germline V gene has CDR1 KGHDR and CDR2 SFDVKD. Trimming cost V 4 bases and J 0 bases; bases outside gene matches: 7. The CDR3 sequence: CATSDPGGGNQETQYF. For the CDR3, the DNA is TGTGCCACCAGTGACCCGGGGGGTGGGAACCAAGAGACCCAGTACTTC.

The chain is built from TRBV14 and TRBJ1-1, with a possible D match to TRBD1 (5 bases). Between the trimmed V and J ends, which lost 4 bases and 0 bases, there was a span of 21 bases. This CDR3 has 18 amino acids. Per germline, CDR1 SGHDN and CDR2 FVKESK. The CDR3 spells CASSRLPWVDRLNTEAFF. The DNA for the CDR3 is TGTGCCAGCAGCCGATTGCCGTGGGTCGACAGACTGAACACTGAAGCTTTCTTT.

The chain combines TRBV5-1 with TRBJ1-2, with a weak D call TRBD1 (5 bases). Germline V gene data show CDR1 as SGHRS and CDR2 as YFSETQ. This CDR3 contains 14 residues. V lost 0 bases and J 7 bases, leaving 13 bases between the germline ends. CDR3 loop: CASSLAGQGFGYTF. The CDR3 DNA reads as TGCGCCAGCAGCTTGGCAGGGCAGGGTTTTGGCTACACCTTC.

This clone was counted a single time. V gene TRBV5-4 combines with J gene TRBJ2-7; D perhaps matches TRBD1 (7 bases). The CDR3 contains 15 residues. The ends were cut back, 5 bases at V and 0 bases at J, with 15 bases in the middle. Germline CDR1 and CDR2: SGHNT and YYREEE (reference sequence). In DNA form, the CDR3 reads TGTGCCAGCAGGGAGGGACAGCTGAGCTCCTACGAGCAGTACTTC. As protein: CASREGQLSSYEQYF.

This chain joins TRBV7-9 and TRBJ1-2; 7 nucleotides match TRBD1. Germline V gene lookup returns CDR1 SEHNR and CDR2 FQNEAQ (reference sequence). V trimming: 1 base; J trimming: 4 bases; junction bases outside the gene matches: 3. The CDR3 extends over 14 amino acids. The CDR3 region has the DNA TGTGCCAGCAGCTTAGACCAGGGGGTCTATGGCTACACCTTC. Translating gives CASSLDQGVYGYTF. Filled out from reference TRBV7-9 and TRBJ1-2, the complete variable domain reads DTGVSQNPRHKITKRGQNVTFRCDPISEHNRLYWYRQTLGQGPEFLTYFQNEAQLEKSRLLSDRFSAERPKGSFSTLEIQRTEQGDSAMYLCASSLDQGVYGYTFGSGTRLTVV.

V and J are TRBV4-1 and TRBJ2-7; TRBD1 matches 9 bases. The CDR3 totals 14 residues. Germline V gives CDR1 MGHRA, CDR2 YSYEKL. V shed 3 bases, J shed 3 bases, and the junction held 3 bases outside the gene matches. The CDR3 region is CASSHSGQGYEQYF. The CDR3 bases are TGCGCCAGCAGCCACTCGGGACAGGGCTACGAGCAGTACTTC.

This chain connects TRBV5-6 to TRBJ2-5; 7 nucleotides line up with TRBD1. The junction had 6 bases not matched to a gene; V was cut back by 4 bases and J by 6 bases. This CDR3 is built from 13 residues. The germline V gene has CDR1 SGHDT and CDR2 YYEEEE. The CDR3 loop reads CASSTDRVQTQYF. CDR3 bases: TGTGCCAGCAGCACTGACAGGGTCCAGACCCAGTACTTC.

The J gene is TRBJ1-1, the V gene TRBV29-1, with TRBD1 matching 8 bases. This CDR3 is 14 amino acids long. J gave up 6 bases and V 8 bases, and 14 bases lay outside the gene matches. CDR1 SQVTM and CDR2 ANQGSEA come from the germline V gene. The CDR3 is CSTLGGTGAPEAFF. CDR3 nucleotide sequence: TGCAGCACCCTTGGCGGGACAGGCGCCCCTGAAGCTTTCTTT.

J is TRBJ2-1 and V is TRBV10-3, with D tentatively TRBD2 (6 bases). This CDR3 is built from 16 residues. Per germline, CDR1 ENHRY and CDR2 SYGVKD. The V end was cut by 4 bases, the J end by 0 bases, with 13 bases between. This chain's CDR3 is CAISGGPEGSYNEQFF. The CDR3 DNA reads TGTGCCATCAGTGGGGGCCCGGAGGGCTCCTACAATGAGCAGTTCTTC.

J is TRBJ2-1 and V is TRBV19, with D possibly matching TRBD1 (6 bases). V lost 4 bases, J lost 5 bases, and 12 bases lay in between. The CDR3 is made up of 14 amino acids. Germline CDR1 reads LNHDA; CDR2 reads SQIVND (reference sequence). CDR3 sequence reads: CASSRWGQHNEQFF. In nucleotides, the CDR3 is TGTGCCAGTAGTAGGTGGGGACAACACAATGAGCAGTTCTTC.

The rearrangement uses TRBV2 and TRBJ1-2, with 8 bases that match TRBD1. CDR1 and CDR2 (germline): SNHLY, FYNNEI. The J segment lost 1 base and the V segment lost 6 bases, leaving 4 bases of the junction unmatched. The CDR3 runs 14 residues. As DNA, the CDR3 is TGTGCCAGCAGCGCGGACAGGGTTAACTATGGCTACACCTTC. As protein: CASSADRVNYGYTF.

The chain is built from TRBV19 and TRBJ2-7; 9 bases line up with TRBD2. The length of the CDR3 is 20 residues. Germline V gene data show CDR1 as LNHDA and CDR2 as SQIVND (reference sequence). Trimming removed 2 bases from V and 7 bases from J; junction bases left unmatched: 24. As DNA, the CDR3 is TGTGCCAGTAGTATACTCGGGCTAGCGGGACTGGCGGTGATCGGGGGGGAGCAGTACTTC. It codes for CASSILGLAGLAVIGGEQYF.

V and J are TRBV6-5 and TRBJ1-2; TRBD1 aligns across 12 bases. The J segment lost 4 bases and the V segment lost 11 bases, leaving 8 bases of the junction unmatched. The CDR3 has 14 amino acids. Germline V CDR1 and CDR2: MNHEY, SVGAGI. CDR3 in DNA: TGTGCCGTCCGGGACAGGGGGCTTGGCTATGGCTACACCTTC. The encoded protein is CAVRDRGLGYGYTF.

This clone was seen a few times. The junction departs from germline at one end; a sequencing error may be responsible. This chain connects TRBV7-7 to TRBJ2-1, with 8 bases identical to TRBD2. Germline CDR1 is SSHAT and CDR2 is FNYEAQ (reference sequence). The CDR3 contains 15 residues. Here the CDR3 reads CASSFRAGGGNEQFF. Here the CDR3 DNA reads TGTGCTAGCAGCTTTAGGGCGGGAGGTGGCAATGAGCAGTTCTTC. Filled out from reference TRBV7-7 and TRBJ2-1, the complete variable domain reads GAGVSQSPRYKVTKRGQDVTLRCDPISSHATLYWYQQALGQGPEFLTYFNYEAQPDKSGLPSDRFSAERPEGSISTLTIQRTEQRDSAMYRCASSFRAGGGNEQFFGPGTRLTVL.

The chain is built from TRBV19 and TRBJ1-2; TRBD1 matches at 7 bases. The CDR3 runs 17 residues. Germline V CDR1 and CDR2: LNHDA, SQIVND (reference sequence). The junction had 15 bases not matched to a gene; V was cut back by 7 bases and J by 1 base. The CDR3 DNA is TGTGCCAGTACCCCGACAGGGTCCGCTTTTTTTAACTATGGCTACACCTTC. This translates into CASTPTGSAFFNYGYTF. Filled out from reference TRBV19 and TRBJ1-2, the complete variable domain reads DGGITQSPKYLFRKEGQNVTLSCEQNLNHDAMYWYRQDPGQGLRLIYYSQIVNDFQKGDIAEGYSVSREKKESFPLTVTSAQKNPTAFYLCASTPTGSAFFNYGYTFGSGTRLTVV.

This rearrangement joins TRBV6-5 to TRBJ1-6, with D perhaps matching TRBD1 (5 bases). The V end lost 5 bases, the J end lost 7 bases, and 15 bases lay between the germline ends. CDR1 and CDR2 (germline): MNHEY, SVGAGI. This CDR3 comprises 15 residues. The CDR3 protein is CASSPQGLLNSPLHF. The DNA of the CDR3 is TGTGCCAGCAGTCCGCAGGGCCTTCTAAATTCACCCCTCCACTTT.

There are a few counts of this clone. V is TRBV28 and J is TRBJ1-1, with a possible D match to TRBD1 (6 bases). Per germline, CDR1 MDHEN and CDR2 SYDVKM. This CDR3 is built from 14 residues. Trimming left V 6 bases short and J 3 bases short, with 14 bases between. CDR3 nucleotides: TGTGCCAGCAGCCCGTGGAAGGGGGACACTGAAGCTTTCTTT. Translating it yields CASSPWKGDTEAFF.

In DNA form, the CDR3 reads TGTGCCAGCAGTTACTACAGGGTTTCTGGGGCCAACGTCCTGACTTTC. Amino acid sequence: CASSYYRVSGANVLTF. The chain is built from TRBV6-2 or TRBV6-3 and TRBJ2-6; tentatively, D is TRBD1 (6 bases). CDR3 length: 16 amino acids. The ends were cut back, 1 base at V and 1 base at J, with 8 bases in the middle. Germline-derived CDR1 and CDR2 are MNHEY and SVGEGT.

The gene calls are TRBV5-1 and TRBJ1-4; 9 positions agree with TRBD1. This CDR3 spans 15 amino acids. The V gene's germline CDR1 is SGHRS and CDR2 YFSETQ. V was clipped by 2 bases and J by 7 bases; unmatched bases: 6. The CDR3, as DNA: TGCGCCAGCAGCTTCACAGGGGGCAAGGGTGAAAAACTGTTTTTT. This encodes CASSFTGGKGEKLFF.

The J gene is TRBJ1-4, the V gene TRBV11-2; 7 bases agree with TRBD1. CDR3 size: 15 residues. V trimming: 4 bases; J trimming: 3 bases; junction bases outside the gene matches: 5. Germline CDR1 is SGHAT and CDR2 is FQNNGV. The CDR3 is CASSSPGQPNEKLFF. In nucleotides, the CDR3 is TGTGCCAGCAGCTCCCCGGGACAGCCTAATGAAAAACTGTTTTTT.

This clone is a singleton in its sample. The V gene is TRBV6-1, the J gene TRBJ2-2; D might be TRBD2 (5 bases). With 2 bases removed from V and 3 bases from J, the gap between germline ends came to 13 bases. This CDR3 has 16 amino acids. CDR1 and CDR2 from the germline V gene are MNHNS and SASEGT. CDR3 sequence reads: CASSELGGSHTGELFF. In nucleotides, the CDR3 is TGTGCCAGCAGTGAATTAGGAGGATCTCACACCGGGGAGCTGTTTTTT.

The chain uses TRBV6-6 and TRBJ2-2; tentative D call: TRBD2 (6 bases). Trimming cost V 11 bases and J 7 bases, with 17 bases left between them. The V gene's germline CDR1 is MNHNY and CDR2 SVGAGI (reference sequence). CDR3 length equals 13 residues. Written as DNA, the CDR3 is TGTGCCGGGACTTCGGGTGTTTACGGGGAGCTGTTTTTT. It translates to CAGTSGVYGELFF.

V is TRBV6-5 and J is TRBJ2-7; D gene ambiguous. Deletions cut 0 bases from V and 0 bases from J, with 12 bases between. Germline CDR1 and CDR2: MNHEY and SVGAGI. The CDR3 totals 16 residues. The CDR3 spells CASSYSRMKSSYEQYF. The CDR3 region has the DNA TGTGCCAGCAGTTACTCTAGAATGAAAAGCTCCTACGAGCAGTACTTC.

The genes are TRBV15 and TRBJ1-6; D call uncertain. The CDR3 is made up of 19 amino acids. The germline V and J ends were trimmed by 1 base and 0 bases, with 16 bases remaining between them. Germline CDR1 and CDR2: LNHNV and YYDKDF (reference sequence). DNA of the CDR3: TGTGCCACCAGCAGAGTTCTATTACCGATGAGCTCCTATAATTCACCCCTCCACTTT. As protein: CATSRVLLPMSSYNSPLHF.